One T cell receptor beta chain is described in this entry. Methods used by the authors: Amplification of reference gene primers was used by the study to estimate nucleated cell counts. Assay: immunoSEQ multiplex PCR; the TCRdb copy retains only in-frame clones and omits some. That table is the source of V, J and clone size, and D and trimming were worked out from the DNA. Of approximately 160,000 clones listed, 84% are singletons. After removal of 4 bases from V and 4 bases from J, the junction contained 4 bases not matched to a gene. Germline CDR1 MGHRA, CDR2 YSYEKL. CDR3 size: 13 residues. This sample was taken from a study of blood T cell repertoires in COVID-19. Background on the study: Samples taken during acute and convalescent COVID-19 were collected in the United States, Italy and Spain. Sample material is recorded as cDNA or gDNA derived from T cells, B-cell-depleted T cells, or PBMCs.

This clonotype was obtained from a man in his forties who had recovered from COVID-19. Sequenced: peripheral blood. The V gene is TRBV4-1, the J gene TRBJ2-7; the match to TRBD1 covers 7 bases. CDR3 DNA: TGCGCCAGCAGCCGATCACAGGGGTACGAGCAGTACTTC. It encodes CASSRSQGYEQYF.